Below, one T cell receptor beta chain is given with its context. These data belong to a study of blood T cells in healthy people across ages. The CDR3 has 15 residues. Trimming left V 0 bases short and J 2 bases short, with 8 bases between. CDR1 DFQATT and CDR2 SNEGSKA come from the germline V gene (reference sequence). Each donor's blood draw was roughly 9.8 milliliters of peripheral blood. Isolation per sample recovered at least 7 million PBMCs. Primers used in a second PCR of about 7 to 12 cycles were a sample-barcoded 5' primer and a J-beta primer mix. TCRdb called the 5' RACE reads again in MiXCR, with one record for every CDR3 protein. The sample includes under 1,000,000 distinct CDR3 sequences, 35% to 40% seen only once; the top ten take approximately 13%.

Sample: blood. The rearrangement joins TRBV20-1 to TRBJ2-6; the D gene is possibly TRBD1 (5 bases). This TCR came from a man between 18 and 29 years old in good health. The CDR3 reads CSARDQGAGANVLTF. In nucleotides, the CDR3 is TGCAGTGCTAGAGATCAAGGGGCTGGGGCCAACGTCCTGACTTTC.